These 14 T cell receptor beta chains were all obtained from the same sample, sequenced in a study of neoadjuvant anti-PD-1 for oral cavity cancer. Only in-frame clones appear in the TCRdb table, and some are missing; sequencing was by immunoSEQ multiplex PCR. The repertoire has over 10,000 clones, 71% of them found once; the top ten carry under 3%. Time point described: after neoadjuvant nivolumab, at surgical resection. The source material was PBMCs, sampled after nivolumab (anti-PD-1) treatment. The receptors come from a person between 35 and 79 years old with oral cavity squamous cell carcinoma.

V is TRBV13 and J is TRBJ2-3; maybe TRBD2 (5 bases). CDR3 length: 14 amino acids. Germline loops: CDR1 PRHDT, CDR2 FYEKMQ (reference sequence). V dropped 6 bases and J dropped 4 bases, with 14 bases sitting between them. CDR3 in amino acids: CASRKTRLPDTQYF. The CDR3 nucleotides are TGTGCCAGCAGGAAAACTAGGCTCCCAGATACGCAGTATTTT.

This clone was detected a few times. This sequence joins TRBV30 and TRBJ1-5; the D gene is possibly TRBD1 (5 bases). V was trimmed by 0 bases and J by 2 bases, leaving 14 bases between them. The V gene's germline CDR1 is GTSNPN and CDR2 SVGIG (reference sequence). The CDR3 runs to 16 residues. In DNA, the CDR3 is TGTGCCTGGAGTGTCGGGCGGACATGGGGCAATCAGCCCCAGCATTTT. Its protein product is CAWSVGRTWGNQPQHF.

Turning to this clone: One end of the junction fails to match germline, which may point to a read error. The chain carries TRBV6-5 and TRBJ1-4, with D maybe TRBD1 (6 bases). CDR3 length: 14 amino acids. CDR1 MNHEY and CDR2 SVGAGI come from the germline V gene. The CDR3 DNA reads as TGTGCCAGCAGCGAAGGGGGATCTAAAGAAAAACTGTTTTTT. Protein: CASSEGGSKEKLFF.

In its sample, this clone ranks as medium-sized. The chain has TRBV6-1 and TRBJ1-3, with TRBD1 matching over 7 bases. The CDR3 covers 14 residues. Germline CDR1 reads MNHNS; CDR2 reads SASEGT. After removal of 11 bases from V and 6 bases from J, the junction contained 13 bases not matched to a gene. The CDR3 reads CAGRLETGQNTIYF. The CDR3 DNA reads TGTGCCGGCCGTCTCGAGACAGGGCAAAACACCATATATTTT.

V and J are TRBV6-1 and TRBJ1-2; 12 bases fit TRBD1. Germline assignment: CDR1 MNHNS and CDR2 SASEGT. This CDR3 has 14 amino acids. Trimming cost V 7 bases and J 12 bases; bases outside gene matches: 12. The CDR3 region has the DNA TGTGCCAGCATCCCGGGACAGGGGGCGCGGAGGGACACCTTC. Translated: CASIPGQGARRDTF.

The V and J genes are TRBV6-4 and TRBJ2-3, with TRBD2 matching over 10 bases. Germline CDR1 MRHNA, CDR2 SNTAGT. The CDR3 loop spans 16 amino acids. V shed 2 bases and J 4 bases; nucleotides not matched to a gene: 6. The CDR3 region has the DNA TGTGCCAGCAGTGACCTAGCGGGAGCTGAAGCAGATACGCAGTATTTT. Amino acid sequence: CASSDLAGAEADTQYF.

The chain links TRBV10-3 to TRBJ1-1; a weak D match, TRBD1 (5 bases). Trimming pared 6 bases from V and 1 base from J, leaving 18 bases between. The CDR3 has 16 residues. Germline lookup yields CDR1 ENHRY and CDR2 SYGVKD. The CDR3 protein is CAIRARAWQPNTEAFF. CDR3 bases: TGTGCCATCAGAGCCAGGGCCTGGCAACCGAACACTGAAGCTTTCTTT.

The V gene is TRBV5-1, the J gene TRBJ2-1; 12 positions agree with TRBD1. CDR1 and CDR2 from the germline V gene are SGHRS and YFSETQ. The ends lost 5 bases at V and 6 bases at J; junction bases unmatched: 6. The CDR3 is 15 residues long. Here the CDR3 DNA reads TGCGCCAGCAGTCGTCGGGACAGGGGGCCCAATGAGCAGTTCTTC. Its translation: CASSRRDRGPNEQFF.

The sample holds one count of this clone. V is TRBV9 and J is TRBJ2-5; 7 positions agree with TRBD2. The ends lost 1 base at V and 3 bases at J; junction bases unmatched: 6. This CDR3 spans 15 amino acids. Germline V gives CDR1 SGDLS, CDR2 YYNGEE. In nucleotides, the CDR3 is TGTGCCAGCAGCGTAAGTGGGCTAGCGGAAGAGACCCAGTACTTC. Translation: CASSVSGLAEETQYF. Looking up the rest from reference TRBV9 and TRBJ2-5 gives the full variable domain: DSGVTQTPKHLITATGQRVTLRCSPRSGDLSVYWYQQSLDQGLQFLIQYYNGEERAKGNILERFSAQQFPDLHSELNLSSLELGDSALYFCASSVSGLAEETQYFGPGTRLLVL.

This chain connects TRBV30 to TRBJ2-4, with D perhaps TRBD1 or TRBD2 (5 bases each). Between the trimmed V and J ends, which lost 4 bases and 5 bases, there was a span of 12 bases. This CDR3 spans 13 amino acids. The V gene's germline CDR1 is GTSNPN and CDR2 SVGIG (reference sequence). DNA for the CDR3: TGTGCCTGGAATAGTGGGACGGAAAACATTCAGTACTTC. This translates into CAWNSGTENIQYF.

The V gene is TRBV5-1, the J gene TRBJ2-1; 11 bases fit TRBD1. Germline V gives CDR1 SGHRS, CDR2 YFSETQ. This CDR3 spans 15 amino acids. V gave up 3 bases and J gave up 5 bases; unmatched junction bases: 4. CDR3 coding DNA: TGCGCCAGCAGCTCCCGGGACAGGGGGGACAATGAGCAGTTCTTC. Translated, it gives CASSSRDRGDNEQFF.

This sequence joins TRBV6-5 and TRBJ1-6; tentatively, D is TRBD1 (5 bases). Trimming cost V 7 bases and J 10 bases, with 20 bases left between them. Germline V CDR1 and CDR2: MNHEY, SVGAGI. CDR3 size: 15 residues. The CDR3 loop is CASNPLGTLRSPLHF. For the CDR3, the DNA is TGTGCCAGCAACCCCCTTGGGACGCTTCGGTCACCCCTCCACTTT.

CDR3 loop: CAEGTGGETQYF. CDR3 nucleotide sequence: TGTGCCGAAGGGACAGGGGGAGAGACCCAGTACTTC. This chain links TRBV5-6 with TRBJ2-5, with 11 bases that match TRBD1. Germline-derived CDR1 and CDR2 are SGHDT and YYEEEE. CDR3 size: 12 residues. Germline trimming cut 10 bases from V and 4 bases from J; bases unmatched to any gene: 3.

DNA for the CDR3: TGTGCCTGGAGTGTACTAGGACATAACGAAAAACTGTTTTTT. Translating gives CAWSVLGHNEKLFF. The V and J genes are TRBV30 and TRBJ1-4; D may be TRBD1 (5 bases). Trimming cost V 0 bases and J 8 bases, with 13 bases left between them. The CDR3 is 14 residues long. Germline values: CDR1 GTSNPN, CDR2 SVGIG (reference sequence). Complete variable domain (other parts from reference TRBV30 and TRBJ1-4): SQTIHQWPATLVQPVGSPLSLECTVEGTSNPNLYWYRQAAGRGLQLLFYSVGIGQISSEVPQNLSASRPQDRQFILSSKKLLLSDSGFYLCAWSVLGHNEKLFFGSGTQLSVL.